This T cell receptor beta chain was recovered during a study of response to subunit inactivated influenza vaccine. General observations from the study: Authors suggested each seasonal flu vaccination may recruit only limited numbers of new T cells.

TCRdb independently ran MiXCR on the RT-PCR reads; one entry per CDR3 protein. This table has hundreds of thousands of distinct CDR3 sequences, just over 20% appearing once. This clonotype was seen at least ten times. As yet, its antigen is unknown. The CDR3 consists of 14 residues. The germline V gene has CDR1 MDHEN and CDR2 SYDVKM. V was cut by 3 bases and J by 5 bases, with 13 bases left in between. The clonotype was recovered from a man between 45 and 75 years old who received an inactivated influenza vaccine. The rearrangement uses TRBV28 and TRBJ1-2; D unclear. The sequencing used PBMCs from blood, collected 21 months after vaccination. The CDR3 is CASSFAGATYGYTF. CDR3 sequence (DNA): TGTGCCAGCAGTTTCGCCGGCGCCACTTATGGCTACACCTTC.